Each of the 10 T cell receptor beta chains below was sequenced from the same sample in a study of control samples from healthy donors and cancer patients. Clones were sequenced by immunoSEQ multiplex PCR, and TCRdb holds only the in-frame ones, with some missing. Of around 170,000 clones listed, about 90% are singletons. Input material: blood. All receptors derive from a woman in her twenties or thirties in good health.

The rearrangement joins TRBV13 to TRBJ2-1, with unresolved D. The germline V and J ends were trimmed by 7 bases and 12 bases, with 16 bases remaining between them. Germline assignment: CDR1 PRHDT and CDR2 FYEKMQ (reference sequence). The CDR3 totals 12 residues. The CDR3 nucleotides are TGTGCCAGCACCCCGGACCTGGACGTGCAGTTCTTC. Translating it yields CASTPDLDVQFF.

The chain carries TRBV19 and TRBJ1-1; D gene ambiguous. CDR3 length: 13 amino acids. Germline V gene lookup returns CDR1 LNHDA and CDR2 SQIVND (reference sequence). The V end lost 3 bases, the J end lost 3 bases, and 8 bases lay between the germline ends. The CDR3 loop is CASSIGWDTEAFF. The CDR3 DNA reads as TGTGCCAGTAGTATTGGTTGGGACACTGAAGCTTTCTTT.

This chain joins TRBV7-9 and TRBJ1-3, with D uncertain. CDR3 length: 13 residues. V was clipped by 0 bases and J by 8 bases, with 8 bases between them. Germline CDR1 reads SEHNR; CDR2 reads FQNEAQ (reference sequence). The CDR3 region is CASSLAFGDTIYF. CDR3 DNA sequence: TGTGCCAGCAGCTTAGCGTTCGGGGACACCATATATTTT.

The rearrangement uses TRBV25-1 and TRBJ2-7, with 8 bases identical to TRBD1. The CDR3 consists of 13 residues. Germline V gene sequence: CDR1 MGHDK, CDR2 SYGVNS. With V trimmed by 7 bases and J by 5 bases, 7 bases remained unmatched. CDR3 amino acids: CASNTGGSHEQYF. The CDR3, as DNA: TGTGCCAGCAACACAGGGGGGTCCCACGAGCAGTACTTC.

J is TRBJ1-1 and V is TRBV4-1; the D is unclear. Germline lookup yields CDR1 MGHRA and CDR2 YSYEKL. The V and J ends lost 8 bases and 1 base respectively, with 8 bases between them. There are 12 residues in the CDR3. CDR3 in DNA: TGCGCCAGCGGTAACCGGAACACTGAAGCTTTCTTT. This translates into CASGNRNTEAFF.

This chain uses TRBV6-1 with TRBJ1-6; perhaps TRBD1 as D (5 bases). Trimming took 1 base from V and 7 from J, leaving 11 bases between them. The CDR3 covers 15 residues. Germline V gives CDR1 MNHNS, CDR2 SASEGT. The CDR3 region has the DNA TGTGCCAGCAGTGAAGGAACAGGCCGGAATTCACCCCTCCACTTT. It yields the protein CASSEGTGRNSPLHF.

This clone was recorded once. The J gene is TRBJ2-1, the V gene TRBV2, with D perhaps TRBD2 (5 bases). CDR3 size: 12 residues. Germline-derived CDR1 and CDR2 are SNHLY and FYNNEI. The V end lost 5 bases, the J end lost 7 bases, and 9 bases lay between the germline ends. The CDR3 spells CASSSSLNEQFF. The CDR3, as DNA: TGTGCCAGCAGTTCTAGCCTTAATGAGCAGTTCTTC.

The chain has TRBV19 and TRBJ2-5, with D possibly matching TRBD1 (6 bases). The germline V gene has CDR1 LNHDA and CDR2 SQIVND (reference sequence). The CDR3 runs 16 residues. V was shortened by 5 bases and J by 0 bases, with 16 bases between the two germline ends. The DNA for the CDR3 is TGTGCCAGTAGTGTCTTTGGCAGGGGTAACCAAGAGACCCAGTACTTC. This codes for CASSVFGRGNQETQYF.

This clone appeared a single time. V and J are TRBV5-1 and TRBJ1-4; possible D gene TRBD1, 6 bases. The germline V gene encodes CDR1 SGHRS and CDR2 YFSETQ. The CDR3 sequence is 14 residues long. V lost 0 bases, J lost 5 bases, and 8 bases lay in between. The CDR3 protein is CASSLGQDNEKLFF. The CDR3, as DNA: TGCGCCAGCAGCTTGGGACAGGACAATGAAAAACTGTTTTTT. The full variable domain, with the rest looked up from reference TRBV5-1 and TRBJ1-4, is KAGVTQTPRYLIKTRGQQVTLSCSPISGHRSVSWYQQTPGQGLQFLFEYFSETQRNKGNFPGRFSGRQFSNSRSEMNVSTLELGDSALYLCASSLGQDNEKLFFGSGTQLSVL.

The chain recombines TRBV5-4 with TRBJ1-6; 7 nucleotides line up with TRBD1. With 4 bases clipped from V and 10 bases from J, the junction kept 11 bases outside the gene matches. Germline CDR1 and CDR2: SGHNT and YYREEE (reference sequence). This CDR3 region has 15 residues. The CDR3, as DNA: TGTGCCAGCAGCCTCGGACAGGCCGGGAGGTCACCCCTCCACTTT. The encoded protein is CASSLGQAGRSPLHF.